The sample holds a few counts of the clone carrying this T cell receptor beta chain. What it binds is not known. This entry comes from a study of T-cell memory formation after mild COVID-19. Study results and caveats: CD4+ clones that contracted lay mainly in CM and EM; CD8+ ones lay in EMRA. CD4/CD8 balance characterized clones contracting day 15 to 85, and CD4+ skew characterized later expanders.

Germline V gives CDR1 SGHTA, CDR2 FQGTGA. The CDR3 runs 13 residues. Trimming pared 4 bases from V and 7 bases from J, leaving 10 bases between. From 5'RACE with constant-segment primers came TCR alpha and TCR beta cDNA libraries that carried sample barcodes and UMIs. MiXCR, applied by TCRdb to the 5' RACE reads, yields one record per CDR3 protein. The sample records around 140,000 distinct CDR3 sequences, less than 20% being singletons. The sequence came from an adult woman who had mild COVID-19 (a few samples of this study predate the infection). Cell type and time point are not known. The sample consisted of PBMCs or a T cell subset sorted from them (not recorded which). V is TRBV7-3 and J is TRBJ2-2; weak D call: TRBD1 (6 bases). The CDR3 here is CASSSGQNGELFF. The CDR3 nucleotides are TGTGCCAGCAGCTCCGGACAGAACGGGGAGCTGTTTTTT. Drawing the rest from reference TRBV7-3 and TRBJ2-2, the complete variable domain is GAGVSQTPSNKVTEKGKYVELRCDPISGHTALYWYRQSLGQGPEFLIYFQGTGAADDSGLPNDRFFAVRPEGSVSTLKIQRTERGDSAVYLCASSSGQNGELFFGEGSRLTVL.